This entry lists 13 T cell receptor beta chains sequenced from one sample in a study of control samples from healthy donors and cancer patients. Data came from immunoSEQ multiplex PCR; TCRdb stores just in-frame clones and leaves some out. Of about 190,000 clones listed, over 80% are singletons. Sequenced sample: blood. The receptors stem from a man younger than 40 in good health.

The CDR3 region has the DNA TGTGCCAGCAGTGCGGCCGGGACAGGGGGCTCTGGAAACACCATATATTTT. Its translation: CASSAAGTGGSGNTIYF. The chain joins TRBV6-1 to TRBJ1-3; 11 bases fit TRBD1. The germline CDR1 and CDR2 sequences are MNHNS and SASEGT. The trim removed 4 bases at V and 0 bases at J, leaving 5 bases unmatched. This CDR3 is built from 17 residues.

The chain employs TRBV11-3 and TRBJ2-3; 7 positions agree with TRBD1. The CDR3 runs to 13 residues. J gave up 8 bases and V 4 bases, and 6 bases lay outside the gene matches. Germline V gene lookup returns CDR1 SGHNT and CDR2 YENEEA. CDR3 sequence (DNA): TGTGCCAGCAGCTACCGAGGGGGCGGTACGCAGTATTTT. This encodes CASSYRGGGTQYF.

This chain links TRBV11-2 with TRBJ2-1; D gene ambiguous. Germline V gene sequence: CDR1 SGHAT, CDR2 FQNNGV. V was pared by 5 bases and J by 0 bases, with 14 bases between. The CDR3 is made up of 16 amino acids. The CDR3 bases are TGTGCCAGCAGCCCACTGGGCGGATACTCCTACAATGAGCAGTTCTTC. Amino acid sequence: CASSPLGGYSYNEQFF.

The chain couples TRBV5-1 to TRBJ2-3; 7 bases fit TRBD2. The CDR3 spans 16 residues. V lost 0 bases and J lost 6; bases outside the gene matches: 10. The germline gives CDR1 SGHRS, CDR2 YFSETQ. Written as DNA, the CDR3 is TGCGCCAGCAGCTTGGCCTTTGGCGGGGGTGCTGATACGCAGTATTTT. Its translation: CASSLAFGGGADTQYF.

The CDR3 loop is CASSFRVQETQYF. The DNA of the CDR3 is TGTGCCAGCAGTTTTCGGGTACAAGAGACCCAGTACTTC. The chain is built from TRBV12-3 or TRBV12-4 and TRBJ2-5; D is unclear. Trimming pared 3 bases from V and 2 bases from J, leaving 7 bases between. The CDR3 consists of 13 residues.

The CDR3 sequence: CASSPGGPRDEQYF. CDR3 sequence (DNA): TGTGCCAGCAGTCCCGGGGGACCCCGGGACGAGCAGTACTTC. J is TRBJ2-7 and V is TRBV28; TRBD2 might be the D (6 bases). V lost 5 bases and J 5 bases, leaving 16 bases between the germline ends. The germline V gene encodes CDR1 MDHEN and CDR2 SYDVKM. This CDR3 comprises 14 residues.

The chain combines TRBV13 with TRBJ1-2; TRBD1 matches at 9 bases. The CDR3 loop spans 14 amino acids. Per the germline V gene, CDR1 is PRHDT and CDR2 is FYEKMQ (reference sequence). V lost 5 bases and J lost 8; bases outside the gene matches: 9. The CDR3: CASSGQQGAGGYTF. CDR3 sequence (DNA): TGTGCCAGCAGCGGGCAACAGGGGGCGGGAGGCTACACCTTC.

The rearrangement uses TRBV6-5 and TRBJ1-4; maybe TRBD1 (5 bases). Germline V gene data show CDR1 as MNHEY and CDR2 as SVGAGI. CDR3 length equals 13 residues. The ends were cut back, 5 bases at V and 8 bases at J, with 12 bases in the middle. The CDR3 DNA reads as TGTGCCAGCAGTAGCAGGGTTCGAGAAAAACTGTTTTTT. It codes for CASSSRVREKLFF.

The chain is built from TRBV3-1 (or the pseudogene TRBV3-2) and TRBJ2-7, with 10 bases identical to TRBD1. Germline V gives CDR1 LGHDT, CDR2 YNNKEL (reference sequence). The CDR3 spans 14 residues. J was trimmed by 9 bases and V by 4 bases; bases with no gene match: 9. DNA for the CDR3: TGTGCCAGCAGCCCCGGGACAGGGGATCTAGTGCAGTACTTC. Protein: CASSPGTGDLVQYF.

The genes are TRBV10-3 and TRBJ1-2; 8 bases are shared with TRBD1. With V trimmed by 6 bases and J by 1 base, 4 bases remained unmatched. Germline CDR1 ENHRY, CDR2 SYGVKD. The CDR3 runs to 14 residues. The CDR3 coding sequence is TGTGCCATCAGACGACAGGGGAATAACTATGGCTACACCTTC. Translated, it gives CAIRRQGNNYGYTF.

The chain employs TRBV30 and TRBJ2-1; D is perhaps TRBD2 (7 bases). In germline, CDR1 is GTSNPN, CDR2 SVGIG (reference sequence). The CDR3 is 17 amino acids. Trimming pared 2 bases from V and 8 bases from J, leaving 25 bases between. In nucleotides, the CDR3 is TGTGCCTGGAGTCCCACGGGGGCCGTGCGGGGGTGGGATGAGCAGTTCTTC. Residues: CAWSPTGAVRGWDEQFF.

The chain has TRBV4-2 and TRBJ2-1; the match to TRBD2 covers 7 bases. Trimming at V came to 2 bases and at J to 2 bases, leaving 9 bases not matched to a gene. This CDR3 is 17 amino acids long. In germline, CDR1 is LGHNA, CDR2 YNFKEQ. The CDR3 region has the DNA TGTGCCAGCAGCCAACAGCGGGGTCTAGCGGCCTACAATGAGCAGTTCTTC. Translated, it gives CASSQQRGLAAYNEQFF.

CDR3: CASSARQGVNTEAFF. The CDR3, as DNA: TGTGCCAGTAGTGCCCGACAGGGTGTAAATACTGAAGCTTTCTTT. The rearrangement uses TRBV19 and TRBJ1-1, with 7 bases fitting TRBD1. From germline, CDR1 is LNHDA and CDR2 SQIVND (reference sequence). J was trimmed by 5 bases and V by 5 bases; bases with no gene match: 11. The CDR3 runs 15 residues.